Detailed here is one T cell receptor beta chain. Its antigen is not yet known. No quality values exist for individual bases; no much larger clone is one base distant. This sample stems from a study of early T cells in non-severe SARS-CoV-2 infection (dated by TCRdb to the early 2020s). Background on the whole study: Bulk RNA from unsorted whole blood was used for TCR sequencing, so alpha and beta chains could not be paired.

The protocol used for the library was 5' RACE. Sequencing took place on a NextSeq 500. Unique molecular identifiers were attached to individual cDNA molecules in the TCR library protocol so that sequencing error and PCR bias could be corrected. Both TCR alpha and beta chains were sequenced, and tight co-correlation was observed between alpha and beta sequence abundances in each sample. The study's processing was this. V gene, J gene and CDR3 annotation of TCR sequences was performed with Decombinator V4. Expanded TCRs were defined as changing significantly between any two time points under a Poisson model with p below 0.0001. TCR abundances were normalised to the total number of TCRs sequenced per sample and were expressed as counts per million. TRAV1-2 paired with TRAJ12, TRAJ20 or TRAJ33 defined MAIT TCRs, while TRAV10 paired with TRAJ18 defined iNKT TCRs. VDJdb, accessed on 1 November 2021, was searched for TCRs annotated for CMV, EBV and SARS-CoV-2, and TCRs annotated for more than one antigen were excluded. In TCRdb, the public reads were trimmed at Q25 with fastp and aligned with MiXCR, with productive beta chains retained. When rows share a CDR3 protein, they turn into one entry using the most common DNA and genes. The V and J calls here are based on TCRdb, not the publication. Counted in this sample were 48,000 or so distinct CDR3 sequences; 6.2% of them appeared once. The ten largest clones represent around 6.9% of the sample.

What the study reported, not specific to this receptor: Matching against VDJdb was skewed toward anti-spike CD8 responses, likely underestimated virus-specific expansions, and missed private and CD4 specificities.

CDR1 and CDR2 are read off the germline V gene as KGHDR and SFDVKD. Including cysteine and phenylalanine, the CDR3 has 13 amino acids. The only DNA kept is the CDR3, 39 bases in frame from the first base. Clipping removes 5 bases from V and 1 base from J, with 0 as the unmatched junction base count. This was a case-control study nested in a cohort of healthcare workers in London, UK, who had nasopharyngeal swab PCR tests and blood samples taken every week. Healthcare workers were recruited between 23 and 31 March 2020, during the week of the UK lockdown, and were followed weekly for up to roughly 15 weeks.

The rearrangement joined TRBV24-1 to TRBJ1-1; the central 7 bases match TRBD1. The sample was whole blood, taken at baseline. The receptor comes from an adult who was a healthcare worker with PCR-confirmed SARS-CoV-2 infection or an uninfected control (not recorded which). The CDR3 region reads CATSGQGNTEAFF. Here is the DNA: TGTGCCACCAGTGGACAGGGGAACACTGAAGCTTTCTTT.